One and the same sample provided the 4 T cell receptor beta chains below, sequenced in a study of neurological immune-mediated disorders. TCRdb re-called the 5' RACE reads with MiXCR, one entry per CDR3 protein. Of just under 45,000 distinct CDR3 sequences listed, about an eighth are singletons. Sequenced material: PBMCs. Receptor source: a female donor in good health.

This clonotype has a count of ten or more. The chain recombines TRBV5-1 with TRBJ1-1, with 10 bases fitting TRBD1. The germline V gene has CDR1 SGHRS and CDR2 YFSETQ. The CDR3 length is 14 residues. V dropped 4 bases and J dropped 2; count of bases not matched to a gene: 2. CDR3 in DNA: TGCGCCAGCAGCGGACAGGGGGGCAACACTGAAGCTTTCTTT. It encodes CASSGQGGNTEAFF. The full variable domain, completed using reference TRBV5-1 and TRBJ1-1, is KAGVTQTPRYLIKTRGQQVTLSCSPISGHRSVSWYQQTPGQGLQFLFEYFSETQRNKGNFPGRFSGRQFSNSRSEMNVSTLELGDSALYLCASSGQGGNTEAFFGQGTRLTVV.

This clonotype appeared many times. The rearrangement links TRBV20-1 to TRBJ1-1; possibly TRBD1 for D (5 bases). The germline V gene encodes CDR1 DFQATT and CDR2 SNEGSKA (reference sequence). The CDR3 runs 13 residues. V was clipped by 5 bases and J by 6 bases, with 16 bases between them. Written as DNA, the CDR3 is TGCAGTGCTGCCGGGTCGACAGACGCTGAAGCTTTCTTT. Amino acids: CSAAGSTDAEAFF.

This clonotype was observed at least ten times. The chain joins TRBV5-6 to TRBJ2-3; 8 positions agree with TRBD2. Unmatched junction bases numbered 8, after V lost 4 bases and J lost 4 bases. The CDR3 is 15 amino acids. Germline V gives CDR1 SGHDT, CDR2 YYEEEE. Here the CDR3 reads CASSVRAGAADTQYF. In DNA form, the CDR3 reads TGTGCCAGCAGCGTCCGAGCGGGGGCCGCAGATACGCAGTATTTT.

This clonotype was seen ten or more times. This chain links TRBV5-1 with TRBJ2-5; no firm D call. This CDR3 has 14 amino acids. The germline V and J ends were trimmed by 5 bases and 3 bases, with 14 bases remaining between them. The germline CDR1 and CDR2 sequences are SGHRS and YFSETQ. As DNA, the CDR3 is TGCGCCAGCAGTAGACAAGGGATGGAAGAGACCCAGTACTTC. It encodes CASSRQGMEETQYF.